The present TCR beta chain was sequenced within a study of shared clonotypes between healthy human individuals. Worth noting for this clone: Its antigen remains unidentified.

The table came from immunoSEQ multiplex PCR; TCRdb's copy has only in-frame clones and leaves some out. Found here are about 2.1 million clones, about 93% of them singletons; the top ten hold more than 1.5%. Terminally differentiated effector memory CD45RA+ cells were excluded from the naive CD8 cells, which were CD45RO-negative and positively selected for CCR7. Regarding the study as a whole: Sequencing depth was expected to influence donor clonotype sharing.

Material for sequencing was naive CD8+ T cells from PBMCs. This receptor was obtained from a young man in good health. Some clones in this sample may be carry-over from other donors' samples.

The CDR3 region has the DNA TGTGCCAGCAGTTTAGATGCGGAGACTGAAGCTTTCTTT. This codes for CASSLDAETEAFF. The genes are TRBV27 and TRBJ1-1; no definite D call. Trimming stripped 2 bases from V and 5 bases from J, with 9 bases between. CDR3 size: 13 residues. Germline CDR1 and CDR2: MNHEY and SMNVEV (reference sequence).